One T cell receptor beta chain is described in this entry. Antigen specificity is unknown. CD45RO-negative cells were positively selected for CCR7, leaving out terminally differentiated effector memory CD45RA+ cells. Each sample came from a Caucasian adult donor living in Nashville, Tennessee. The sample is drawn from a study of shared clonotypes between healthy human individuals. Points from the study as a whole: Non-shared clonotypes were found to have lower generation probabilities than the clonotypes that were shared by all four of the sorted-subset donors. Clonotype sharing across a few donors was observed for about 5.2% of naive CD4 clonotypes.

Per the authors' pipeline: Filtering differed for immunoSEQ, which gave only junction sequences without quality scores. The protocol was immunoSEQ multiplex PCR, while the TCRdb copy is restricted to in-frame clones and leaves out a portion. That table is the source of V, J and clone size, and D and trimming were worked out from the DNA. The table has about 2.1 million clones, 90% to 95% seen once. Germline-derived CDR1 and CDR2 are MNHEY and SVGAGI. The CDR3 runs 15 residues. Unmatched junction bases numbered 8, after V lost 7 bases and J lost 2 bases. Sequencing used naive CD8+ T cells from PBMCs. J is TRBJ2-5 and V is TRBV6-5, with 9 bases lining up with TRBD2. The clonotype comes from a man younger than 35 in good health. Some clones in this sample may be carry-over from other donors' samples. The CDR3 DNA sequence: TGTGCCAGCACCACGGATAGCGGGAGACAAGAGACCCAGTACTTC. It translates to CASTTDSGRQETQYF.